This record concerns one TCR beta chain sequence. The antigen is not known. Each CDR3 protein gets one entry after TCRdb re-called the 5' RACE reads with MiXCR. The sample includes about 110,000 distinct CDR3 sequences, roughly a sixth of them seen just once. Germline V CDR1 and CDR2: SGHRS, YFSETQ. The CDR3 has 15 residues. Trimming took 2 bases from V and 5 from J; bases not matched to a gene: 4. These data belong to a study of T-cell memory formation after mild COVID-19. Study details: TCR clusters were largely donor specific.

Study findings and constraints: Researchers could not confirm that second-wave clones peaking on day 37 targeted SARS-CoV-2.

The gene calls are TRBV5-1 and TRBJ1-6; 7 positions match TRBD1. The sequencing input was PBMCs or a T cell subset sorted from them (not recorded which). This clonotype was obtained from a man aged 18 to 35 who had mild COVID-19 (a few samples of this study predate the infection). Cell type and time point are not known. CDR3 amino acids: CASSLVTGNNSPLHF. CDR3 coding DNA: TGCGCCAGCAGCTTAGTGACAGGGAATAATTCACCCCTCCACTTT.